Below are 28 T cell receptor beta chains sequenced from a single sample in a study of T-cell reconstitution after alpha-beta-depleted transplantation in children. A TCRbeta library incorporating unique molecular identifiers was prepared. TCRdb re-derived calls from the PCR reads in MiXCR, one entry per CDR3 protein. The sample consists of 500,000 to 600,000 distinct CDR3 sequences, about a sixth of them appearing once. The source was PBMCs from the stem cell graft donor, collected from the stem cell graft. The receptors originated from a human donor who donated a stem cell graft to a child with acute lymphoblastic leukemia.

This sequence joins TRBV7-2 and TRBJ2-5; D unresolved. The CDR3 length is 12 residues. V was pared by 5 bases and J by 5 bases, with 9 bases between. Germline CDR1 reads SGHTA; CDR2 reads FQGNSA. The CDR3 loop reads CASSPKAETQYF. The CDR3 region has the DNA TGTGCCAGCAGCCCTAAGGCGGAGACCCAGTACTTC.

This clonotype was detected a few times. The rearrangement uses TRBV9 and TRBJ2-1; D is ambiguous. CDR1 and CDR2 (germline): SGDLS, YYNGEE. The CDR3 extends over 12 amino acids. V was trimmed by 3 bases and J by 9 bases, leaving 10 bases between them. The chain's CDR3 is CASSGAVVEQFF. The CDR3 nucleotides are TGTGCCAGCAGCGGAGCCGTGGTTGAGCAGTTCTTC.

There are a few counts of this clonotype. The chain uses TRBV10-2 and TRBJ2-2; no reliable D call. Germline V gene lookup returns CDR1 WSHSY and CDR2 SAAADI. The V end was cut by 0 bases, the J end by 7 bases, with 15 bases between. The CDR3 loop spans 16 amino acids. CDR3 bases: TGCGCCAGCAGTGAGTCAGCAGGCTACGGTGACGGGGAGCTGTTTTTT. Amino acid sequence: CASSESAGYGDGELFF.

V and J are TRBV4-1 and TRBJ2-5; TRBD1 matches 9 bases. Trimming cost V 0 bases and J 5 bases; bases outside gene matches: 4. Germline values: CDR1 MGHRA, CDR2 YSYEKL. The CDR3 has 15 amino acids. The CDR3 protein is CASSQDTGGGETQYF. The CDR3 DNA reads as TGCGCCAGCAGCCAAGATACAGGGGGCGGGGAGACCCAGTACTTC.

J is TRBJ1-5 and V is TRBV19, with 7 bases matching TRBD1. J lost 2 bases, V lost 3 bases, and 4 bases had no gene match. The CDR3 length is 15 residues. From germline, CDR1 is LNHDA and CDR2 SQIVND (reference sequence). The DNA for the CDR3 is TGTGCCAGTAGTATCGACAGGGCTGGCAATCAGCCCCAGCATTTT. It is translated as CASSIDRAGNQPQHF.

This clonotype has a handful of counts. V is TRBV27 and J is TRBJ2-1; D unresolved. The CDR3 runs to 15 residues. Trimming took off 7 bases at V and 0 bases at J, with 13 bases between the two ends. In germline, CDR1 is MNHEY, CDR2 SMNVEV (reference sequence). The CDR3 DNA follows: TGTGCCAGCACCCAAGGACGGTCCTCCTACAATGAGCAGTTCTTC. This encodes CASTQGRSSYNEQFF.

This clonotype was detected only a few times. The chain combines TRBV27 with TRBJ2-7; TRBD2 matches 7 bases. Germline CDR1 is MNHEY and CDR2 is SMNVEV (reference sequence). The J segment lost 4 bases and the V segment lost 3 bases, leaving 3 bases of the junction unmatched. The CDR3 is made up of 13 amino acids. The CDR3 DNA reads TGTGCCAGCAGTTTTTGGGGAGGGTACGAGCAGTACTTC. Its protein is CASSFWGGYEQYF.

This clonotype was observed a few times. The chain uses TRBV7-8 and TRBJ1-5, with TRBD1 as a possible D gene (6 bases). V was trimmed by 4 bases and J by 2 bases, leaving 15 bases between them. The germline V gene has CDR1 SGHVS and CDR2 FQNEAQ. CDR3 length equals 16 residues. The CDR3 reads CASSWAGGAGNQPQHF. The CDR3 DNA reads TGTGCCAGCAGCTGGGCGGGGGGCGCCGGCAATCAGCCCCAGCATTTT.

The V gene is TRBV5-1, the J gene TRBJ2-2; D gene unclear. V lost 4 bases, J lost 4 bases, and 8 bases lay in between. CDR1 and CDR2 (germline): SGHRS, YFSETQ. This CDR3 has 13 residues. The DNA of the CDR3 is TGCGCCAGCAGCCTGTCGGTCACCGGGGAGCTGTTTTTT. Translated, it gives CASSLSVTGELFF.

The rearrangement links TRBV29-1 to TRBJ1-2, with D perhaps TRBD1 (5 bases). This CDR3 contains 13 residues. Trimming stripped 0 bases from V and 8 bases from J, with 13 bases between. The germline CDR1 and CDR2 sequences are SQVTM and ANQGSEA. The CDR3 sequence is CSVEDQGPEGYTF. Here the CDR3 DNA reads TGCAGCGTTGAAGATCAGGGACCGGAGGGCTACACCTTC.

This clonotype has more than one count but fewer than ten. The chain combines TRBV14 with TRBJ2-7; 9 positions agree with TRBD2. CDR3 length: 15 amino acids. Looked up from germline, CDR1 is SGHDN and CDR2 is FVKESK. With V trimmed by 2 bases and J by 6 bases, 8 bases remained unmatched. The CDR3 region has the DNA TGTGCCAGCAGCCAAATGGTAGCGGGAGCATCCGAGCAGTACTTC. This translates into CASSQMVAGASEQYF.

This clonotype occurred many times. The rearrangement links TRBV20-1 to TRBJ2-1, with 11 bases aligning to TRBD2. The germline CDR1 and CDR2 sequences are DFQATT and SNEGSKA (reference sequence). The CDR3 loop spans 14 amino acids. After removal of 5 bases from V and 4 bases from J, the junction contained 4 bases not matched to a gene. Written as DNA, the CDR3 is TGCAGTGCTGCCGGGACTAGCGGATACAATGAGCAGTTCTTC. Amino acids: CSAAGTSGYNEQFF.

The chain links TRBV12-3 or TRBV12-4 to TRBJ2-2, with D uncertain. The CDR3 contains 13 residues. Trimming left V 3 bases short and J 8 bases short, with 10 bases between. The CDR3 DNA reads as TGTGCCAGCAGTTTGTGGGGTGCGGGGGAGCTGTTTTTT. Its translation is CASSLWGAGELFF.

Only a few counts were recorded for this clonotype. In nucleotides, the CDR3 is TGTGCCAGCAAACCCGTCGGAGGGGGCCAAACTGAAGCTTTCTTT. It is translated as CASKPVGGGQTEAFF. V gene TRBV11-2 combines with J gene TRBJ1-1, with TRBD1 identical over 7 bases. Germline CDR1 is SGHAT and CDR2 is FQNNGV. CDR3 size: 15 residues. V shed 7 bases, J shed 5 bases, and the junction held 13 bases outside the gene matches.

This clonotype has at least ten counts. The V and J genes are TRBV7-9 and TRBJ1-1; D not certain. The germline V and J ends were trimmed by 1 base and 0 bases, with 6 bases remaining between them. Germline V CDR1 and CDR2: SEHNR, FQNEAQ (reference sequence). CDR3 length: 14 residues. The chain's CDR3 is CASSLDQMNTEAFF. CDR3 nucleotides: TGTGCCAGCAGCTTAGATCAGATGAACACTGAAGCTTTCTTT.

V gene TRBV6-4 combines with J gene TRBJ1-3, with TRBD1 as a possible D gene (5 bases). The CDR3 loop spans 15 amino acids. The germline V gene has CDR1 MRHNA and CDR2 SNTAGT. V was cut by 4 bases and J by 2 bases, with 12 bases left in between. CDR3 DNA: TGTGCCAGCAGTGGGCGGCAGGGTACTGGAAACACCATATATTTT. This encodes CASSGRQGTGNTIYF.

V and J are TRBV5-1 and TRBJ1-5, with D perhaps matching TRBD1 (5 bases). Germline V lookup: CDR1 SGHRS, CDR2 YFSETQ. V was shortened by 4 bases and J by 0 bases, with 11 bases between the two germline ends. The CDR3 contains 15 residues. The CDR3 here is CASSPGDVSNQPQHF. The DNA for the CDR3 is TGCGCCAGCAGCCCGGGGGACGTTAGCAATCAGCCCCAGCATTTT.

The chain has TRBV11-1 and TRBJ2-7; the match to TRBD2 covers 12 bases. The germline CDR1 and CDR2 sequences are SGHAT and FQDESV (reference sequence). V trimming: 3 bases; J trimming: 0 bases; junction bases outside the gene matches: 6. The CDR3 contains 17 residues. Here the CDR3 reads CASSFGLAGFSSYEQYF. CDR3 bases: TGTGCCAGCAGCTTCGGACTAGCGGGATTCAGCTCCTACGAGCAGTACTTC.

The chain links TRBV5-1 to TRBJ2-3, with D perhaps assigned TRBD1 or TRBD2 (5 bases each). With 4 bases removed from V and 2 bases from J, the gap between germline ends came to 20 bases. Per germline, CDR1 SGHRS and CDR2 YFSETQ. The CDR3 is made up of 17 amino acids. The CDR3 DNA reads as TGCGCCAGCAGCCCGGACGGCCTGGGGGTCTTCACAGATACGCAGTATTTT. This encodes CASSPDGLGVFTDTQYF.

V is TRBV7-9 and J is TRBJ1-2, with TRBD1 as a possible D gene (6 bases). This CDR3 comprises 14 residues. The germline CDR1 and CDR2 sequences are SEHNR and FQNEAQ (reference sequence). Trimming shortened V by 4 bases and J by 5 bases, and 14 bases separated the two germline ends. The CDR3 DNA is TGTGCCAGCAGCTCGGGGACACAGTCTTATGGCTACACCTTC. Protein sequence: CASSSGTQSYGYTF.

Here the CDR3 DNA reads TGTGCCAGCAGTTTAAGTCGGGGCTCCACTGAAGCTTTCTTT. Translated: CASSLSRGSTEAFF. This chain links TRBV12-3 or TRBV12-4 with TRBJ1-1, with D tentatively TRBD1 (5 bases). V dropped 2 bases and J dropped 4 bases, with 11 bases sitting between them. The CDR3 extends over 14 amino acids.

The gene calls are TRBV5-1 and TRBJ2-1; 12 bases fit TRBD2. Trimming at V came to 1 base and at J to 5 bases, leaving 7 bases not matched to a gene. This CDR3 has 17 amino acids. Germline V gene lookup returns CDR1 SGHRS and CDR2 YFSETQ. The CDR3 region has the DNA TGCGCCAGCAGCTTGAACATCCGGACTAGCGGGGACAATGAGCAGTTCTTC. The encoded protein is CASSLNIRTSGDNEQFF. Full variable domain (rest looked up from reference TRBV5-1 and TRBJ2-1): KAGVTQTPRYLIKTRGQQVTLSCSPISGHRSVSWYQQTPGQGLQFLFEYFSETQRNKGNFPGRFSGRQFSNSRSEMNVSTLELGDSALYLCASSLNIRTSGDNEQFFGPGTRLTVL.

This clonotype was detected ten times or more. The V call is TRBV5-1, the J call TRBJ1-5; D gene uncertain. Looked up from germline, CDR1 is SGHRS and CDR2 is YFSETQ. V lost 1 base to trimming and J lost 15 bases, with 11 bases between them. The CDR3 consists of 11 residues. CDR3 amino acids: CASSLKDLGHF. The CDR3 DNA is TGCGCCAGCAGCTTGAAGGACCTCGGGCATTTT.

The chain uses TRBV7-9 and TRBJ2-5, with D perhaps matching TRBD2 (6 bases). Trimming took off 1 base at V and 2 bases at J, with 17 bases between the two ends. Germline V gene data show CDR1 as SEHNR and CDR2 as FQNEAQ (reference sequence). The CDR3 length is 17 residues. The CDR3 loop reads CASSLGVGGVRQETQYF. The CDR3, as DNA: TGTGCCAGCAGCTTAGGTGTGGGGGGAGTCCGACAAGAGACCCAGTACTTC.

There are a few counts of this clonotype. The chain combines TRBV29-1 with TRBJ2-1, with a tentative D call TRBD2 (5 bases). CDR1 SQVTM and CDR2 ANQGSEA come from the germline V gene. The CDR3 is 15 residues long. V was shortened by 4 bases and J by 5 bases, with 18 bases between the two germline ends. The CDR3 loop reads CSVVGSGGLHNEQFF. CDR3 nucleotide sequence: TGCAGCGTTGTAGGTTCGGGCGGACTTCACAATGAGCAGTTCTTC.

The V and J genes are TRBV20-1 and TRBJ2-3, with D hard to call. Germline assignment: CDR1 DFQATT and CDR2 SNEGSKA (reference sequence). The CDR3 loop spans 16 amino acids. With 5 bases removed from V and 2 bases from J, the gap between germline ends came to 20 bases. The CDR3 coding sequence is TGCAGTGCTCTGTCCCCCCTGAGTGGATACACAGATACGCAGTATTTT. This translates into CSALSPLSGYTDTQYF.

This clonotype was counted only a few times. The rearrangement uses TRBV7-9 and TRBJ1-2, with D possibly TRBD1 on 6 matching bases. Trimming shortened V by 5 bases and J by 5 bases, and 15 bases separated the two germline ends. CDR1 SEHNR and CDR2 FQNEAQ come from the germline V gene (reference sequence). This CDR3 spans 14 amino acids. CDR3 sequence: CASSPRGNLYGYTF. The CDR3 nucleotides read TGTGCCAGCAGCCCTAGGGGGAACCTTTATGGCTACACCTTC.

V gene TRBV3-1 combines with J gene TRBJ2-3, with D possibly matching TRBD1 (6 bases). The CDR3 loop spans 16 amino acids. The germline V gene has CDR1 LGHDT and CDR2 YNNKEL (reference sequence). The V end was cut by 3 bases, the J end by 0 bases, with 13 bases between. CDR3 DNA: TGTGCCAGCAGCCATGACCGGACAGCCAGCACAGATACGCAGTATTTT. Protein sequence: CASSHDRTASTDTQYF.